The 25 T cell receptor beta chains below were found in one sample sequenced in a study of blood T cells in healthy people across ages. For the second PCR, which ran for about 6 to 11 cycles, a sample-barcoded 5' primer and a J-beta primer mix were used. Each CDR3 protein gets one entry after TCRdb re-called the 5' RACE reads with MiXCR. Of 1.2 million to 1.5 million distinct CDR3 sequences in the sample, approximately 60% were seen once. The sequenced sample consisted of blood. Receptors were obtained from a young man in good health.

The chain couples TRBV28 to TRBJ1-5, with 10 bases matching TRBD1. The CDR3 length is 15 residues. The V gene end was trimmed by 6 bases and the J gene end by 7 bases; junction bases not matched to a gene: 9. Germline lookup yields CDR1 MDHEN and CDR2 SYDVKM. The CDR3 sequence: CASRPAGTGEQPQHF. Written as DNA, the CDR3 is TGTGCCAGCAGGCCCGCCGGGACAGGGGAACAGCCCCAGCATTTT.

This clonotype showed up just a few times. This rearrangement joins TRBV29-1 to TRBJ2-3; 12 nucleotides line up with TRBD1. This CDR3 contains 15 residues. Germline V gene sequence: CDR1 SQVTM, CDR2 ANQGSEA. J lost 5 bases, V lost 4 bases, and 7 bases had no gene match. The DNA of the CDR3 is TGCAGCGTTGCCGGGACAGGGGGCGCAGGAGATACGCAGTATTTT. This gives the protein CSVAGTGGAGDTQYF.

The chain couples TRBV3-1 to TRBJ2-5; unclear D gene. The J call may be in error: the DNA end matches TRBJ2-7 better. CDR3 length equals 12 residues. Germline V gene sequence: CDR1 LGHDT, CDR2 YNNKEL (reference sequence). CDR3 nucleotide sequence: TGTGCCAGCAGAGGCGTACCCGACGAGCAGTACTTC. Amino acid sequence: CASRGVPDEQYF.

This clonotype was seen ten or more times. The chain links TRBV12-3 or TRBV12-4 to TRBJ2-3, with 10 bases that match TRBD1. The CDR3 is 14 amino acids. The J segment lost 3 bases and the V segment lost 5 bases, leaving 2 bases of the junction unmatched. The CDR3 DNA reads TGTGCCAGCAGTCGGACAGGGGGGACAGATACGCAGTATTTT. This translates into CASSRTGGTDTQYF.

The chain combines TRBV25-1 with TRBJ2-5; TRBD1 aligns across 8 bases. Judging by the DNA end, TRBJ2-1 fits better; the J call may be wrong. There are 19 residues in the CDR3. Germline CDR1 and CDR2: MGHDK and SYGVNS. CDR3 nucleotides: TGTGCCAGCAGTGAATTAGGCCAGGGGGCAAGAGGGCACCAAGAGACCCAGTTCTTC. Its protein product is CASSELGQGARGHQETQFF.

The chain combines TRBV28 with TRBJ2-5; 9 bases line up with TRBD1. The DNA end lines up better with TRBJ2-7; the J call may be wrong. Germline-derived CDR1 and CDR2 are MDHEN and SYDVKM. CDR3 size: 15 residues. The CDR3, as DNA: TGTGCCAGCAGTCCCTCGGGACAGGGTTACGGCGAGCAGTACTTC. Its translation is CASSPSGQGYGEQYF.

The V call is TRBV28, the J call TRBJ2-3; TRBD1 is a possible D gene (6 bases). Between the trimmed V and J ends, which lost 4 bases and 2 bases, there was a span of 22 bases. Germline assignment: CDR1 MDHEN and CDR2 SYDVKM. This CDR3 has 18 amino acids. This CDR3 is CASSSWTDPERDTDTQYF. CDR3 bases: TGTGCCAGCAGTTCTTGGACAGACCCGGAGAGGGACACAGATACGCAGTATTTT.

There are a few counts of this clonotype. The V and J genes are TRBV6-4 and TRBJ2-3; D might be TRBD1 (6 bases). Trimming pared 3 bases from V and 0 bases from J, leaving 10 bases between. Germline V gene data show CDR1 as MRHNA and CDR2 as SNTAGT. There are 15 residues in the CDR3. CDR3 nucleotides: TGTGCCAGCAGTGAAGGGGGATCTAGCACAGATACGCAGTATTTT. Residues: CASSEGGSSTDTQYF.

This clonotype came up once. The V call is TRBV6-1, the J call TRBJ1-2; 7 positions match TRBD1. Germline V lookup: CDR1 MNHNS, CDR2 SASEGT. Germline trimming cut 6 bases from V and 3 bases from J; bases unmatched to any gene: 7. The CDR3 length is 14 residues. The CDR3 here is CASRFDRADYGYTF. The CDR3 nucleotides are TGTGCCAGCAGGTTCGACAGGGCGGACTATGGCTACACCTTC.

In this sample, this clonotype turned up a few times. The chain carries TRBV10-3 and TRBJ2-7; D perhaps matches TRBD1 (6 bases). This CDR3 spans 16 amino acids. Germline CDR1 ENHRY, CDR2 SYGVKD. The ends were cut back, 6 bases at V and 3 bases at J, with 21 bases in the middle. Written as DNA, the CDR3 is TGTGCCATCAGCGAGGGGAGAGGGGGACAATTCTACGAGCAGTACTTC. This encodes CAISEGRGGQFYEQYF.

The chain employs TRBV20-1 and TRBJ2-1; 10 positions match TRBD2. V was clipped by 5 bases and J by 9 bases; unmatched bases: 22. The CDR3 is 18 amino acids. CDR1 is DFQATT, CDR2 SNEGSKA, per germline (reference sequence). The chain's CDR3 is CSAPLKAGGPFLSREQFF. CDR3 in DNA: TGCAGTGCTCCCCTAAAAGCGGGGGGGCCGTTCCTGAGCCGTGAGCAGTTCTTC.

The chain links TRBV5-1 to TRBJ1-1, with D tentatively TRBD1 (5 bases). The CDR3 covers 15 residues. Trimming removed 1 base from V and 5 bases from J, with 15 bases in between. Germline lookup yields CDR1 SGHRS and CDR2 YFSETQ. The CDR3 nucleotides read TGCGCCAGCAGCTTGACCATGGGGCGGGAGACTGAAGCTTTCTTT. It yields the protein CASSLTMGRETEAFF.

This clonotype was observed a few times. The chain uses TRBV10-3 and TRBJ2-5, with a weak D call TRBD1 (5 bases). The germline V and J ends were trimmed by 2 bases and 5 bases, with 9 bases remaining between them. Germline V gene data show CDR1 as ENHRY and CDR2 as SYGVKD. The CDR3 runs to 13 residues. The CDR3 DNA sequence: TGTGCCATCAGTGAGGACAGTTGGGAGACCCAGTACTTC. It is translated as CAISEDSWETQYF.

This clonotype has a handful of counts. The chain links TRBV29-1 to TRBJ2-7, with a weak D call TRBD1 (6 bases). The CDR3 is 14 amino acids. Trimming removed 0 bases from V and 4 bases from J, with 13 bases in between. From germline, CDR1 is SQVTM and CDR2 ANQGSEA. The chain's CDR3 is CSVEDPQGWYEQYF. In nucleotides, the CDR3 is TGCAGCGTTGAAGATCCACAGGGTTGGTACGAGCAGTACTTC.

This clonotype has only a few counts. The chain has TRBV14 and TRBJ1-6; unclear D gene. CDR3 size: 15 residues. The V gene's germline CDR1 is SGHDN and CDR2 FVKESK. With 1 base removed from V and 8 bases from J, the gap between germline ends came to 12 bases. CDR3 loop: CASSQATGRHSPLHF. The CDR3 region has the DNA TGTGCCAGCAGCCAAGCAACCGGGAGGCATTCACCCCTCCACTTT. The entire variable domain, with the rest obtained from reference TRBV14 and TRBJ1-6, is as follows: EAGVTQFPSHSVIEKGQTVTLRCDPISGHDNLYWYRRVMGKEIKFLLHFVKESKQDESGMPNNRFLAERTGGTYSTLKVQPAELEDSGVYFCASSQATGRHSPLHFGNGTRLTVT.

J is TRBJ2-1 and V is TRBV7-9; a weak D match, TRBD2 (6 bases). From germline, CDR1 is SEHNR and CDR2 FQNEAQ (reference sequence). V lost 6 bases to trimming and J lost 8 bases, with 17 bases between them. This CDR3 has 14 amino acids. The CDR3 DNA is TGTGCCAGCAGTAGTGGGGGACTGGGCGATGAGCAGTTCTTC. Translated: CASSSGGLGDEQFF.

The chain's CDR3 is CASSLVAGEQTQYF. As DNA, the CDR3 is TGTGCCAGCAGCTTAGTGGCTGGGGAGCAGACCCAGTACTTC. V and J are TRBV7-9 and TRBJ2-7; D possibly corresponds to TRBD2 (5 bases). The J call may not be correct, given that the DNA end is closer to TRBJ2-5. From germline, CDR1 is SEHNR and CDR2 FQNEAQ (reference sequence). This CDR3 region has 14 residues.

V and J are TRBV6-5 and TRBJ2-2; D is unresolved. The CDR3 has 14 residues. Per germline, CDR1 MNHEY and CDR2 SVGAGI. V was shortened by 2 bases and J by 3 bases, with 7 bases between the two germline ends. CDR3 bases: TGTGCCAGCAGTTACGGTCGAGACACCGGGGAGCTGTTTTTT. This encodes CASSYGRDTGELFF.

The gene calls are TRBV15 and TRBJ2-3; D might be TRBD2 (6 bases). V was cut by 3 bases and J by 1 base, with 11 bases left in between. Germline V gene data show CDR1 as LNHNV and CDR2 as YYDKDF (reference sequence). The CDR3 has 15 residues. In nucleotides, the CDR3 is TGTGCCACCAGCAGCCGCCCTAGCGGCACAGATACGCAGTATTTT. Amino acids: CATSSRPSGTDTQYF.

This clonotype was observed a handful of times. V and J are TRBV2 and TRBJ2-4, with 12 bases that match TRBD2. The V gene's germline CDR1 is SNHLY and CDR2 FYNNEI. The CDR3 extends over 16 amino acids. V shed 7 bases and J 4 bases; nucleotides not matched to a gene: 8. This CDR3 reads CASTRTSGDTKNIQYF. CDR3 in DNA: TGTGCCAGCACCAGGACTAGCGGGGACACAAAAAACATTCAGTACTTC. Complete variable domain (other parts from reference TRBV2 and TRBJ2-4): EPEVTQTPSHQVTQMGQEVILRCVPISNHLYFYWYRQILGQKVEFLVSFYNNEISEKSEIFDDQFSVERPDGSNFTLKIRSTKLEDSAMYFCASTRTSGDTKNIQYFGAGTRLSVL.

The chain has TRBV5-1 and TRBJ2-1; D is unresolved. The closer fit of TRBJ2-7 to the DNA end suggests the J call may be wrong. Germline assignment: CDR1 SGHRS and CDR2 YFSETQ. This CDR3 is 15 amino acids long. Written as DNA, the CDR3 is TGCGCCAGCAGCTTGGGATTTATCTCCTACAATGAGCAGTACTTC. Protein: CASSLGFISYNEQYF.

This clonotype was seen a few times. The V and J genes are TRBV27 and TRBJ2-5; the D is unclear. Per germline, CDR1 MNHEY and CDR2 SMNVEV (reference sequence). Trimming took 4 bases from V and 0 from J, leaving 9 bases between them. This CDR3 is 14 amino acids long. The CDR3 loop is CASSSNRYQETQYF. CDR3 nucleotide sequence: TGTGCCAGCAGTTCAAACCGCTACCAAGAGACCCAGTACTTC.

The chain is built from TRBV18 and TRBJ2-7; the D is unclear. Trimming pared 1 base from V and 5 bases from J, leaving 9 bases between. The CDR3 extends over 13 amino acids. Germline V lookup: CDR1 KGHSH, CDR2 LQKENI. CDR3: CASSPQGLDEQYF. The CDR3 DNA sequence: TGTGCCAGCTCACCACAGGGTCTGGACGAGCAGTACTTC.

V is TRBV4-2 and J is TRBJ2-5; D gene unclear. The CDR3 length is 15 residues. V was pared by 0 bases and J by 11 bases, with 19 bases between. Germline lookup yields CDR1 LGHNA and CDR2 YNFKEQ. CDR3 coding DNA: TGTGCCAGCAGCCAAGAACAGATAGACCTCAATGAGCAGTACTTC. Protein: CASSQEQIDLNEQYF.

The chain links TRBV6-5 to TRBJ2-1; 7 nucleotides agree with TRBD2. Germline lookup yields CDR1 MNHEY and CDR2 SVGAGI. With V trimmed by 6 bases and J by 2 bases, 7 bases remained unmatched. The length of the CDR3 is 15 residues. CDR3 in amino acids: CASSPGTNPYNEQFF. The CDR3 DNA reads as TGTGCCAGCAGCCCCGGGACTAATCCCTACAATGAGCAGTTCTTC.